The 12 T cell receptor beta chains reported below all come from one sample, sequenced in a study of Ad26.COV2.S vaccination and SARS-CoV-2 variants. Sequencing was performed with immunoSEQ multiplex PCR; in TCRdb, only in-frame clones are kept and a portion is missing. Found here are fewer than 800,000 clones, about 89% of them singletons; the top ten hold approximately 1.5%. The treatment denotes: roughly 19 received Ad26.COV2.S at low or high dose, single or two shots; five or six received placebo; per-sample allocation not given. The samples date from day 63 after the first vaccine or placebo injection. The sample consisted of peripheral blood, taken in a trial of Ad26.COV2.S vaccine versus placebo. All receptors derive from a person aged 18-65 years who received the Ad26.COV2.S COVID-19 vaccine or a placebo.

This chain links TRBV29-1 with TRBJ2-5; D possibly matches TRBD1 or TRBD2 (5 bases each). The V gene's germline CDR1 is SQVTM and CDR2 ANQGSEA. CDR3 length: 11 amino acids. Trimming shortened V by 8 bases and J by 4 bases, and 11 bases separated the two germline ends. The CDR3 DNA reads TGCAGCTCAAGGGACCTAGAGACCCAGTACTTC. This encodes CSSRDLETQYF.

The V gene is TRBV5-5, the J gene TRBJ2-7; a possible D gene is TRBD2 (6 bases). The CDR3 runs to 11 residues. Germline V CDR1 and CDR2: SGHKS, YYEKEE (reference sequence). V lost 6 bases and J 5 bases, leaving 9 bases between the germline ends. The CDR3 bases are TGTGCCAGCACCCCGGGGGACGAGCAGTACTTC. It yields the protein CASTPGDEQYF.

The chain joins TRBV27 to TRBJ1-5; D gene uncertain. Looked up from germline, CDR1 is MNHEY and CDR2 is SMNVEV (reference sequence). This CDR3 spans 14 amino acids. V gave up 7 bases and J gave up 1 base, with 11 bases separating them. CDR3 protein: CASTKGGSNQPQHF. The CDR3 region has the DNA TGTGCCAGCACAAAGGGAGGGAGCAATCAGCCCCAGCATTTT.

V is TRBV24-1 and J is TRBJ2-7; 12 bases agree with TRBD2. Germline assignment: CDR1 KGHDR and CDR2 SFDVKD. V was pared by 5 bases and J by 6 bases, with 7 bases of the junction left unmatched. The CDR3 runs to 15 residues. The DNA of the CDR3 is TGTGCCACCAGTGCGACCGGGACTAGCGGGCGCGAGCAGTACTTC. This sequence encodes CATSATGTSGREQYF.

The chain links TRBV4-2 to TRBJ2-3, with a tentative D call TRBD2 (5 bases). This CDR3 has 14 residues. Germline V lookup: CDR1 LGHNA, CDR2 YNFKEQ. V lost 3 bases to trimming and J lost 3 bases, with 10 bases between them. CDR3 protein: CASSQEDGTDTQYF. The CDR3 coding sequence is TGTGCCAGCAGCCAGGAGGATGGGACAGATACGCAGTATTTT.

The rearrangement links TRBV6-5 to TRBJ1-6, with a possible D match to TRBD1 (5 bases). Germline V gives CDR1 MNHEY, CDR2 SVGAGI. The V gene lost 5 bases and the J gene lost 10 bases, with 9 bases spanning the gap. The CDR3 is made up of 12 amino acids. The CDR3 protein is CASSTRGSPLHF. The CDR3, as DNA: TGTGCCAGCAGTACCCGGGGGTCACCCCTCCACTTT.

This clone was counted between two and nine times. The CDR3 loop is CASSMVGSNQPQHF. CDR3 sequence (DNA): TGTGCCAGTAGTATGGTAGGGTCTAATCAGCCCCAGCATTTT. The rearrangement uses TRBV19 and TRBJ1-5; D unclear. Deletions cut 3 bases from V and 4 bases from J, with 10 bases between. Germline V gene lookup returns CDR1 LNHDA and CDR2 SQIVND (reference sequence). The CDR3 is made up of 14 amino acids.

This sequence joins TRBV19 and TRBJ2-3; 7 bases agree with TRBD2. Germline CDR1 LNHDA, CDR2 SQIVND (reference sequence). Trimming took 4 bases from V and 0 from J; bases not matched to a gene: 7. The CDR3 runs 16 residues. Here the CDR3 reads CASSSGRLTSTDTQYF. CDR3 coding DNA: TGTGCCAGTAGTAGCGGGAGACTAACTAGCACAGATACGCAGTATTTT.

The rearrangement uses TRBV19 and TRBJ2-7; 7 bases fit TRBD1. CDR1 is LNHDA, CDR2 SQIVND, per germline (reference sequence). This CDR3 is built from 15 residues. V gave up 3 bases and J gave up 2 bases; unmatched junction bases: 7. The CDR3 DNA reads TGTGCCAGTAGTATTAACCCGGGACAGCCCTACGAGCAGTACTTC. Translated: CASSINPGQPYEQYF.

The chain uses TRBV11-2 and TRBJ2-5, with 7 bases identical to TRBD1. The CDR3 covers 17 residues. CDR1 and CDR2 from the germline V gene are SGHAT and FQNNGV. J lost 1 base, V lost 1 base, and 9 bases had no gene match. The DNA for the CDR3 is TGTGCCAGCAGCTTAGGAGTAGCAGGGGGAATCCAAGAGACCCAGTACTTC. It translates to CASSLGVAGGIQETQYF.

This chain links TRBV2 with TRBJ1-4; the D is unclear. V lost 3 bases to trimming and J lost 3 bases, with 8 bases between them. The CDR3 runs 14 residues. Looked up from germline, CDR1 is SNHLY and CDR2 is FYNNEI. The CDR3 bases are TGTGCCAGCAGTGAGTGGGGAGCTAATGAAAAACTGTTTTTT. Encoded protein: CASSEWGANEKLFF.

V is TRBV18 and J is TRBJ2-1, with TRBD1 matching over 8 bases. Germline V lookup: CDR1 KGHSH, CDR2 LQKENI. The CDR3 consists of 15 residues. V lost 6 bases to trimming and J lost 0 bases; unmatched junction nucleotides: 4. CDR3 amino acids: CASSTTGGSYNEQFF. CDR3 in DNA: TGTGCCAGCTCCACCACAGGGGGCTCCTACAATGAGCAGTTCTTC.